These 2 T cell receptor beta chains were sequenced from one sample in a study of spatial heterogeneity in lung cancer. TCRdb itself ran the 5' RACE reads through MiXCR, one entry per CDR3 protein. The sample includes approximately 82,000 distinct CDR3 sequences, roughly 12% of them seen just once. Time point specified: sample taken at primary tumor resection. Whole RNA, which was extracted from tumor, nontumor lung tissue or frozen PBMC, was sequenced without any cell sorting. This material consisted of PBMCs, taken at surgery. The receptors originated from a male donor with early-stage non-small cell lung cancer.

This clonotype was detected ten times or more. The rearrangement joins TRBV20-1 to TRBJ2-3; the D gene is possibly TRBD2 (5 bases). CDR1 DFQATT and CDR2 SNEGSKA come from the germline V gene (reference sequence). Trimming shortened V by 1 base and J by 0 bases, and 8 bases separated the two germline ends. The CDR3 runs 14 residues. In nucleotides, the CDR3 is TGCAGTGCTAGAGTATCTAGCAGCACAGATACGCAGTATTTT. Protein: CSARVSSSTDTQYF.

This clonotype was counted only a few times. The CDR3 DNA follows: TGTGCCAGCAGCATGCGACAGGGAATGGCTGAAGCTTTCTTT. Translating gives CASSMRQGMAEAFF. The chain couples TRBV13 to TRBJ1-1, with TRBD1 matching 7 bases. Germline values: CDR1 PRHDT, CDR2 FYEKMQ (reference sequence). V trimming: 5 bases; J trimming: 6 bases; junction bases outside the gene matches: 9. This CDR3 comprises 14 residues.